These 4 T cell receptor beta chains were all obtained from the same sample, sequenced in a study of fetal regulatory T cell absence and autoimmunity. Method: immunoSEQ multiplex PCR; TCRdb's copy keeps in-frame clones and lacks some. The table shows approximately 94,000 clones, with about three quarters occurring only once. Input material: pancreas tissue. Every receptor here comes from a male donor with IPEX syndrome.

Worth noting for this clone: Germline is not matched at one junction end, which may reflect a read error. The V and J genes are TRBV7-7 and TRBJ2-2, with D unresolved. Germline V gene sequence: CDR1 SSHAT, CDR2 FNYEAQ (reference sequence). The CDR3 is 13 residues long. The DNA for the CDR3 is TGTGCTAGCAGCTTTGATTTGGCCGGGGAGCTGTTTTTT. Encoded protein: CASSFDLAGELFF.

The chain carries TRBV7-2 and TRBJ2-5; 8 bases map to TRBD2. V lost 2 bases, J lost 5 bases, and 10 bases stayed unmatched. The CDR3 has 16 amino acids. Germline lookup yields CDR1 SGHTA and CDR2 FQGNSA. CDR3 DNA: TGTGCCAGCAGCTTAAACGGGGGGGCCGCCTGGGAGACCCAGTACTTC. Its protein is CASSLNGGAAWETQYF.

This clone turned up a few times. J is TRBJ1-5 and V is TRBV7-9; 8 bases map to TRBD1. This CDR3 has 19 residues. The trim removed 1 base at V and 0 bases at J, leaving 11 bases unmatched. Germline V gene sequence: CDR1 SEHNR, CDR2 FQNEAQ (reference sequence). In DNA form, the CDR3 reads TGTGCCAGCAGCTTAGTACAGGGGGTTCGAAATCATAGCAATCAGCCCCAGCATTTT. Translating gives CASSLVQGVRNHSNQPQHF.

The chain recombines TRBV2 with TRBJ1-2; 8 nucleotides agree with TRBD1. Germline CDR1 is SNHLY and CDR2 is FYNNEI. V lost 1 base and J lost 6; bases outside the gene matches: 4. The CDR3 loop spans 14 amino acids. CDR3 sequence (DNA): TGTGCCAGCAGTGAAGGGACAGGGACGAATGGCTACACCTTC. Its protein product is CASSEGTGTNGYTF. The variable domain in full, completed from reference TRBV2 and TRBJ1-2, reads EPEVTQTPSHQVTQMGQEVILRCVPISNHLYFYWYRQILGQKVEFLVSFYNNEISEKSEIFDDQFSVERPDGSNFTLKIRSTKLEDSAMYFCASSEGTGTNGYTFGSGTRLTVV.